The 23 T cell receptor beta chains given below trace back to one sample, sequenced in a study of shared clonotypes between healthy human individuals. The repertoire was sequenced with immunoSEQ multiplex PCR; TCRdb's copy has only in-frame clones and lacks some. Of under 2,500,000 clones listed, almost 96% were seen once; the top ten hold approximately 0.13%. The sequenced sample was naive CD4+ T cells sorted from blood. As to subset: CD45RA+ positively selected. These TCRs come from a man aged 18 to 29 in good health.

The chain has TRBV6-5 and TRBJ2-1; no clear D. The germline V gene encodes CDR1 MNHEY and CDR2 SVGAGI. Trimming stripped 4 bases from V and 2 bases from J, with 12 bases between. The CDR3 contains 15 residues. As DNA, the CDR3 is TGTGCCAGCAGTTTCGGCGGCGCGACCTACAATGAGCAGTTCTTC. This translates into CASSFGGATYNEQFF.

This clone occurred once. This chain uses TRBV2 with TRBJ2-1; a weak D match, TRBD1 (6 bases). Deletions cut 2 bases from V and 7 bases from J, with 9 bases between. From germline, CDR1 is SNHLY and CDR2 FYNNEI. This CDR3 spans 13 amino acids. This chain's CDR3 is CASSETTGNEQFF. The CDR3 DNA follows: TGTGCCAGCAGTGAAACCACAGGGAATGAGCAGTTCTTC. Full variable domain (remainder filled in from reference TRBV2 and TRBJ2-1): EPEVTQTPSHQVTQMGQEVILRCVPISNHLYFYWYRQILGQKVEFLVSFYNNEISEKSEIFDDQFSVERPDGSNFTLKIRSTKLEDSAMYFCASSETTGNEQFFGPGTRLTVL.

This clone came up once. V usage is TRBV6-1 and J usage is TRBJ1-2; possibly TRBD1 for D (5 bases). The V gene lost 7 bases and the J gene lost 2 bases, with 14 bases spanning the gap. From germline, CDR1 is MNHNS and CDR2 SASEGT. The CDR3 runs to 14 residues. The CDR3 loop is CASTRGRRNYGYTF. CDR3 nucleotide sequence: TGTGCCAGCACCCGGGGGAGGAGAAACTATGGCTACACCTTC.

This rearrangement joins TRBV27 to TRBJ1-4; D perhaps matches TRBD1 (6 bases). Trimming took 4 bases from V and 7 from J, leaving 22 bases between them. The germline V gene has CDR1 MNHEY and CDR2 SMNVEV (reference sequence). There are 17 residues in the CDR3. The CDR3 DNA is TGTGCCAGCAGTTCGCAGGGGCTTCTAGGTCGTACTGAAAAACTGTTTTTT. Amino acids: CASSSQGLLGRTEKLFF.

V usage is TRBV2 and J usage is TRBJ2-7; no reliable D call. Germline assignment: CDR1 SNHLY and CDR2 FYNNEI. V dropped 7 bases and J dropped 6 bases, with 19 bases sitting between them. This CDR3 is 14 amino acids long. The CDR3: CASILTYESVEQYF. CDR3 in DNA: TGTGCCAGCATACTAACCTACGAGTCGGTCGAGCAGTACTTC.

This sequence joins TRBV27 and TRBJ2-3; 16 bases agree with TRBD2. J was trimmed by 7 bases and V by 5 bases; bases with no gene match: 9. CDR3 size: 17 residues. CDR1 is MNHEY and CDR2 is SMNVEV in the germline V gene (reference sequence). The CDR3 spells CASSVPGLAGGRNTQYF. CDR3 DNA: TGTGCCAGCAGTGTCCCGGGACTAGCGGGGGGGCGAAATACGCAGTATTTT.

V usage is TRBV9 and J usage is TRBJ2-1; D is possibly TRBD2 (6 bases). The CDR3 spans 14 residues. Per the germline V gene, CDR1 is SGDLS and CDR2 is YYNGEE. V dropped 0 bases and J dropped 5 bases, with 9 bases sitting between them. CDR3 bases: TGTGCCAGCAGCGTAGGGGGGGTAGACAATGAGCAGTTCTTC. It encodes CASSVGGVDNEQFF.

Only a few counts were recorded for this clone. This rearrangement joins TRBV6-5 to TRBJ2-5; no clear D. The CDR3 extends over 13 amino acids. Germline CDR1 reads MNHEY; CDR2 reads SVGAGI. With 6 bases removed from V and 2 bases from J, the gap between germline ends came to 10 bases. This CDR3 is CASSTVGQETQYF. DNA for the CDR3: TGTGCCAGCAGCACAGTAGGACAAGAGACCCAGTACTTC.

This clone has a single count. The genes are TRBV7-2 and TRBJ1-2, with D possibly being TRBD1 (6 bases). Between the trimmed V and J ends, which lost 0 bases and 8 bases, there was a span of 16 bases. CDR1 and CDR2 from the germline V gene are SGHTA and FQGNSA. The CDR3 totals 15 residues. This CDR3 is CASSLAAQGRNGYTF. CDR3 nucleotides: TGTGCCAGCAGCTTAGCGGCTCAGGGGAGGAACGGCTACACCTTC.

This clone was detected once. The J gene is TRBJ1-4, the V gene TRBV7-2, with D perhaps matching TRBD1 (6 bases). Deletions cut 5 bases from V and 10 bases from J, with 17 bases between. This CDR3 spans 14 amino acids. Germline lookup yields CDR1 SGHTA and CDR2 FQGNSA. CDR3: CASSPLGGGGKLFF. DNA for the CDR3: TGTGCCAGCAGCCCCCTGGGAGGGGGGGGAAAACTGTTTTTT.

This chain links TRBV19 with TRBJ1-2; 7 bases map to TRBD1. Trimming removed 8 bases from V and 3 bases from J; junction bases left unmatched: 6. This CDR3 spans 13 amino acids. Germline lookup yields CDR1 LNHDA and CDR2 SQIVND (reference sequence). The CDR3 bases are TGTGCCAGTTCAGACAGGGACTACTATGGCTACACCTTC. It yields the protein CASSDRDYYGYTF.

This clone was detected once. The chain couples TRBV13 to TRBJ2-3; 7 nucleotides match TRBD2. Germline loops: CDR1 PRHDT, CDR2 FYEKMQ (reference sequence). The CDR3 has 16 residues. V shed 2 bases and J 2 bases; nucleotides not matched to a gene: 7. CDR3 amino acids: CASSLTSGIYTDTQYF. CDR3 DNA sequence: TGTGCCAGCAGCTTAACCAGCGGGATTTACACAGATACGCAGTATTTT.

The rearrangement links TRBV15 to TRBJ2-2; D gene uncertain. V was shortened by 2 bases and J by 5 bases, with 9 bases between the two germline ends. Germline V gives CDR1 LNHNV, CDR2 YYDKDF (reference sequence). The CDR3 sequence is 14 residues long. The CDR3 nucleotides are TGTGCCACCAGCAGAACAGATCGAACCGGGGAGCTGTTTTTT. It yields the protein CATSRTDRTGELFF.

This chain uses TRBV9 with TRBJ2-1, with a tentative D call TRBD2 (6 bases). With 1 base removed from V and 0 bases from J, the gap between germline ends came to 11 bases. The germline CDR1 and CDR2 sequences are SGDLS and YYNGEE. The CDR3 contains 16 residues. The CDR3 sequence: CASSVTGRGSYNEQFF. In DNA, the CDR3 is TGTGCCAGCAGCGTAACGGGGCGGGGCTCCTACAATGAGCAGTTCTTC.

The chain links TRBV28 to TRBJ1-2, with TRBD1 matching 7 bases. Losses at the gene ends were 6 bases for V and 3 bases for J; bases not matched to a gene: 4. This CDR3 comprises 13 residues. Germline-derived CDR1 and CDR2 are MDHEN and SYDVKM. This CDR3 is CASSQDRDYGYTF. CDR3 nucleotides: TGTGCCAGCAGCCAAGACAGGGACTATGGCTACACCTTC.

This chain links TRBV11-2 with TRBJ1-4; 8 positions match TRBD1. The trim removed 1 base at V and 3 bases at J, leaving 4 bases unmatched. This CDR3 contains 16 residues. Germline CDR1 and CDR2: SGHAT and FQNNGV. CDR3 sequence reads: CASSLGDRRANEKLFF. CDR3 bases: TGTGCCAGCAGCTTAGGGGACAGGCGGGCTAATGAAAAACTGTTTTTT. Supplemented by reference TRBV11-2 and TRBJ1-4, the full variable domain reads EAGVAQSPRYKIIEKRQSVAFWCNPISGHATLYWYQQILGQGPKLLIQFQNNGVVDDSQLPKDRFSAERLKGVDSTLKIQPAKLEDSAVYLCASSLGDRRANEKLFFGSGTQLSVL.

The chain couples TRBV2 to TRBJ1-1, with a tentative D call TRBD1 (5 bases). From germline, CDR1 is SNHLY and CDR2 FYNNEI. This CDR3 has 16 residues. The germline V and J ends were trimmed by 5 bases and 2 bases, with 18 bases remaining between them. The CDR3 region is CASSIQGTAFNTEAFF. The CDR3 nucleotides are TGTGCCAGCAGTATTCAGGGTACGGCATTCAACACTGAAGCTTTCTTT.

The V call is TRBV5-1, the J call TRBJ2-1, with 7 nucleotides matching TRBD2. Looked up from germline, CDR1 is SGHRS and CDR2 is YFSETQ. V was clipped by 5 bases and J by 2 bases; unmatched bases: 7. The CDR3 consists of 15 residues. The CDR3 coding sequence is TGCGCCAGCAGGGACGACAGCGGGGCCTACAATGAGCAGTTCTTC. Translation: CASRDDSGAYNEQFF.

The chain employs TRBV5-6 and TRBJ2-1; D might be TRBD1 (6 bases). Germline lookup yields CDR1 SGHDT and CDR2 YYEEEE. This CDR3 comprises 15 residues. Between the trimmed V and J ends, which lost 4 bases and 5 bases, there was a span of 16 bases. The CDR3, as DNA: TGTGCCAGCAGCCTCCGGGACACGGGTAACAATGAGCAGTTCTTC. It translates to CASSLRDTGNNEQFF.

The CDR3 region has the DNA TGTGCCAGCAGCCGTAACGCGGGAGGCAATGAGCAGTTCTTC. Its protein product is CASSRNAGGNEQFF. The chain carries TRBV6-5 and TRBJ2-1, with 8 bases fitting TRBD2. In germline, CDR1 is MNHEY, CDR2 SVGAGI. V shed 6 bases and J 6 bases; nucleotides not matched to a gene: 7. The CDR3 length is 14 residues.

This clone was counted a single time. V and J are TRBV4-1 and TRBJ1-4, with 9 nucleotides matching TRBD1. The junction had 16 bases not matched to a gene; V was cut back by 1 base and J by 7 bases. The CDR3 length is 19 residues. Germline V gene lookup returns CDR1 MGHRA and CDR2 YSYEKL. The DNA of the CDR3 is TGCGCCAGCAGCCAAGCCCCAGGTGGAGGGACAGGGACAAGTGAAAAACTGTTTTTT. Its protein product is CASSQAPGGGTGTSEKLFF.

The V call is TRBV2, the J call TRBJ1-5; D gene unclear. Germline V lookup: CDR1 SNHLY, CDR2 FYNNEI. V lost 6 bases and J lost 2, with 11 bases in between. The CDR3 runs to 14 residues. Written as DNA, the CDR3 is TGTGCCAGCAGCCCAATTGCAGGCAATCAGCCCCAGCATTTT. Its protein product is CASSPIAGNQPQHF.

The chain joins TRBV27 to TRBJ1-5; D perhaps matches TRBD1 (5 bases). Deletions cut 5 bases from V and 7 bases from J, with 12 bases between. The CDR3 extends over 13 amino acids. CDR1 and CDR2 from the germline V gene are MNHEY and SMNVEV (reference sequence). The CDR3 sequence is CASSGGRNQPQHF. In DNA form, the CDR3 reads TGTGCCAGCAGTGGGGGTCGGAACCAGCCCCAGCATTTT.